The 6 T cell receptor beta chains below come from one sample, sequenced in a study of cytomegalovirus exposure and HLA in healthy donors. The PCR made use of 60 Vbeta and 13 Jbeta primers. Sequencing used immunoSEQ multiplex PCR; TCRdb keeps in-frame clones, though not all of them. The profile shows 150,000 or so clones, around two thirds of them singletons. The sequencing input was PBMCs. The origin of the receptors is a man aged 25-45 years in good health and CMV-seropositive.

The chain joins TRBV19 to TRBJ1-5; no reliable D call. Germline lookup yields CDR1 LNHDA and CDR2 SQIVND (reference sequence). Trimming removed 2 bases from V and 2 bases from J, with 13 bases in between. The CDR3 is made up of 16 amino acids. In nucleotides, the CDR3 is TGTGCCAGTAGTATAATTGGTCCCGGGGGCAATCAGCCCCAGCATTTT. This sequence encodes CASSIIGPGGNQPQHF.

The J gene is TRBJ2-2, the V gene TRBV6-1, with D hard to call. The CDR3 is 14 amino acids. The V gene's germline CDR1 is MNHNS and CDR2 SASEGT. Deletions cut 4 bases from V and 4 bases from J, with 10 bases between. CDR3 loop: CASSVLPGTGELFF. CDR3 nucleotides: TGTGCCAGCAGTGTTCTCCCGGGCACCGGGGAGCTGTTTTTT.

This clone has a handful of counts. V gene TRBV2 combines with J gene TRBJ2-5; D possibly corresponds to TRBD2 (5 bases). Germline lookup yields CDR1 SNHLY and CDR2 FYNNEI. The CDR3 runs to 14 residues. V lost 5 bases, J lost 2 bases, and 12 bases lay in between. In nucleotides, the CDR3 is TGTGCCAGCAGTCGGGAACACTTACAAGAGACCCAGTACTTC. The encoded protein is CASSREHLQETQYF.

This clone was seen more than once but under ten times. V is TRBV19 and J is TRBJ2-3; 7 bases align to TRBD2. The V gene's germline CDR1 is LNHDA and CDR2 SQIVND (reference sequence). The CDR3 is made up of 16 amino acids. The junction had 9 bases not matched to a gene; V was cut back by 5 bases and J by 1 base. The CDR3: CASSDRLAIGTDTQYF. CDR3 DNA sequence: TGTGCCAGTAGTGACCGACTAGCCATCGGCACAGATACGCAGTATTTT. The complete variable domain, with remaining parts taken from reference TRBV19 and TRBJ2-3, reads DGGITQSPKYLFRKEGQNVTLSCEQNLNHDAMYWYRQDPGQGLRLIYYSQIVNDFQKGDIAEGYSVSREKKESFPLTVTSAQKNPTAFYLCASSDRLAIGTDTQYFGPGTRLTVL.

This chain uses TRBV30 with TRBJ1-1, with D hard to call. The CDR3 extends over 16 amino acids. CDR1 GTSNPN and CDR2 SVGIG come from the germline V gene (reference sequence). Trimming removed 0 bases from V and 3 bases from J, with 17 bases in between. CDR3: CAWSVQGGGAYTEAFF. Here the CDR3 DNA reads TGTGCCTGGAGTGTACAAGGAGGCGGAGCTTACACTGAAGCTTTCTTT.

The CDR3 here is CASSWEEWTSGIGSTDTQYF. DNA of the CDR3: TGCGCCAGCAGCTGGGAGGAATGGACTAGCGGGATCGGGAGCACAGATACGCAGTATTTT. V and J are TRBV5-1 and TRBJ2-3; 12 positions agree with TRBD2. Germline trimming cut 3 bases from V and 0 bases from J; bases unmatched to any gene: 14. The CDR3 extends over 20 amino acids. Germline CDR1 is SGHRS and CDR2 is YFSETQ.